The 9 T cell receptor beta chains in this list originate from one sample, sequenced in a study of human T cells and chemical hapten exposure. TCRdb reprocessed the RACE reads with MiXCR, giving one entry per CDR3 protein. The sample shows 45,000 to 60,000 distinct CDR3 sequences, 9.5% to 15% of them seen only once. The time point: patch test 3, about 24 weeks after DPC sensitization. Treatment in this sample: therapeutic diphenylcyclopropenone sensitization with weekly scalp DPC. Sample: whole blood, taken in connection with sensitization to the hapten diphenylcyclopropenone (DPC). Receptors originate from a young man with alopecia areata. Some clones in this sample may be carry-over from other donors' samples.

The gene calls are TRBV12-3 or TRBV12-4 and TRBJ2-1; possibly TRBD1 for D (6 bases). V lost 6 bases to trimming and J lost 0 bases, with 12 bases between them. CDR3 length equals 15 residues. The CDR3 loop reads CASSQGTSSYNEQFF. For the CDR3, the DNA is TGTGCCAGCAGCCAGGGGACCAGCTCCTACAATGAGCAGTTCTTC.

This clonotype was seen at least ten times. This chain joins TRBV12-3 or TRBV12-4 and TRBJ1-6; D unclear. The CDR3 loop spans 13 amino acids. V was trimmed by 3 bases and J by 13 bases, leaving 13 bases between them. CDR3 in amino acids: CASSFQRSGPLHF. CDR3 DNA sequence: TGTGCCAGCAGTTTTCAGAGGAGCGGGCCCCTCCACTTT.

In this sample, this clonotype turned up a few times. This chain links TRBV4-3 with TRBJ1-1; no definite D call. V lost 3 bases and J 0 bases, leaving 8 bases between the germline ends. CDR1 and CDR2 from the germline V gene are LGHNA and YSLEER. This CDR3 has 14 residues. The CDR3, as DNA: TGCGCCAGCAGCCAGATGTGGTTGAACACTGAAGCTTTCTTT. As protein: CASSQMWLNTEAFF.

This clonotype was detected a few times. The CDR3 DNA reads as TGTGCCAGCAGCTCTCGCACTAGCGGGGAATACACCGGGGAGCTGTTTTTT. Amino acids: CASSSRTSGEYTGELFF. The chain joins TRBV7-9 to TRBJ2-2; TRBD2 agrees at 10 bases. This CDR3 has 17 amino acids. V was pared by 4 bases and J by 3 bases, with 8 bases of the junction left unmatched. The germline V gene has CDR1 SEHNR and CDR2 FQNEAQ (reference sequence).

This clonotype came up a few times. This chain connects TRBV9 to TRBJ2-3; D gene uncertain. The V and J ends lost 0 bases and 7 bases respectively, with 12 bases between them. The CDR3 is made up of 14 amino acids. Germline V lookup: CDR1 SGDLS, CDR2 YYNGEE. The CDR3 sequence is CASSVDPSRNTQYF. The CDR3, as DNA: TGTGCCAGCAGCGTAGACCCTTCTCGCAATACGCAGTATTTT. The full variable domain, completed using reference TRBV9 and TRBJ2-3, is DSGVTQTPKHLITATGQRVTLRCSPRSGDLSVYWYQQSLDQGLQFLIQYYNGEERAKGNILERFSAQQFPDLHSELNLSSLELGDSALYFCASSVDPSRNTQYFGPGTRLTVL.

The chain uses TRBV4-3 and TRBJ1-1; TRBD1 is a possible D gene (5 bases). The ends were cut back, 0 bases at V and 3 bases at J, with 17 bases in the middle. Germline values: CDR1 LGHNA, CDR2 YSLEER. This CDR3 spans 17 amino acids. The CDR3 DNA reads TGCGCCAGCAGCCAAGATCGGGGGGGAGGTAGTCACACTGAAGCTTTCTTT. Residues: CASSQDRGGGSHTEAFF.

This clonotype was detected a few times. The CDR3 here is CASSLMGLLNTEAFF. The CDR3 bases are TGCGCCAGCAGCTTGATGGGACTTTTGAACACTGAAGCTTTCTTT. The J gene is TRBJ1-1, the V gene TRBV5-1; a weak D match, TRBD1 (5 bases). The CDR3 sequence is 15 residues long. Germline V gives CDR1 SGHRS, CDR2 YFSETQ. Trimming left V 1 base short and J 0 bases short, with 10 bases between.

The V gene is TRBV7-2, the J gene TRBJ1-5; D is unclear. This CDR3 is built from 15 residues. The V gene's germline CDR1 is SGHTA and CDR2 FQGNSA. V lost 2 bases, J lost 3 bases, and 11 bases lay in between. This CDR3 reads CASSLPLSLNQPQHF. CDR3 in DNA: TGTGCCAGCAGCTTACCTCTCTCCCTCAATCAGCCCCAGCATTTT.

This clonotype was counted at least ten times. The chain combines TRBV9 with TRBJ1-1, with a weak D call TRBD1 (5 bases). Germline lookup yields CDR1 SGDLS and CDR2 YYNGEE. Trimming took 0 bases from V and 3 from J, leaving 6 bases between them. This CDR3 spans 13 amino acids. The CDR3 region is CASSVGGDTEAFF. CDR3 bases: TGTGCCAGCAGCGTAGGAGGGGACACTGAAGCTTTCTTT.